This entry lists 2 T cell receptor beta chains sequenced from one sample in a study of blood T cell repertoires in COVID-19. Clones were read by immunoSEQ multiplex PCR, and TCRdb kept only the in-frame ones, dropping some. The top ten clones hold roughly an eighth of a sample with some 96,000 clones, roughly 85% of them seen once. Input material: peripheral blood. The receptor set was obtained from a human donor in a cohort sampled during active COVID-19.

The CDR3 here is CASSLRESGAGNEQFF. CDR3 sequence (DNA): TGCGCCAGCAGCTTGAGGGAATCTGGCGCGGGCAATGAGCAGTTCTTC. The V and J genes are TRBV5-1 and TRBJ2-1, with a tentative D call TRBD2 (5 bases). The V end was cut by 1 base, the J end by 6 bases, with 17 bases between. The germline V gene has CDR1 SGHRS and CDR2 YFSETQ. This CDR3 has 16 residues.

The rearrangement uses TRBV29-1 and TRBJ2-7, with D perhaps TRBD2 (5 bases). The V end lost 5 bases, the J end lost 7 bases, and 9 bases lay between the germline ends. Germline CDR1 SQVTM, CDR2 ANQGSEA. The CDR3 loop spans 10 amino acids. CDR3 DNA sequence: TGCAGCGTTTTGACGGGGGAGCAGTACTTC. Amino acid sequence: CSVLTGEQYF.